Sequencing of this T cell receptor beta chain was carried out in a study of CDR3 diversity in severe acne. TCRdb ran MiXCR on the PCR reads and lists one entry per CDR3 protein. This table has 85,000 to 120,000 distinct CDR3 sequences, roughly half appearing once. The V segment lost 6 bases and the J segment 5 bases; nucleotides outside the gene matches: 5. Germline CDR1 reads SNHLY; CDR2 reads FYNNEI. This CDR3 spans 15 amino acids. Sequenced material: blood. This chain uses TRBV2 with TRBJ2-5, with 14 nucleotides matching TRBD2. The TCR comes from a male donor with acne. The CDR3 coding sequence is TGTGCCAGCAGCCCGGGGACTAGCGGGGGTGAGACCCAGTACTTC. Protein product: CASSPGTSGGETQYF.